This passage covers 10 T cell receptor beta chains from one sample sequenced in a study of cytomegalovirus exposure and HLA in healthy donors. PCR involved 60 Vbeta and 13 Jbeta primers. TCRdb's copy holds only in-frame clones and misses some; the assay was immunoSEQ multiplex PCR. Altogether approximately 160,000 clones are present, 65% to 90% being singletons, with the ten largest covering around 2%. Sequenced: PBMCs. Receptors originate from a human donor in good health.

The rearrangement joins TRBV5-1 to TRBJ2-1, with 9 bases that match TRBD1. Per germline, CDR1 SGHRS and CDR2 YFSETQ. The CDR3 runs 15 residues. After removal of 9 bases from V and 7 bases from J, the junction contained 14 bases not matched to a gene. CDR3 in amino acids: CATHFTGTGMNEQFF. CDR3 nucleotide sequence: TGCGCCACCCATTTTACCGGGACAGGGATGAATGAGCAGTTCTTC.

The chain combines TRBV27 with TRBJ1-1; 8 nucleotides line up with TRBD1. From germline, CDR1 is MNHEY and CDR2 SMNVEV (reference sequence). The CDR3 is 15 residues long. Trimming cost V 5 bases and J 1 base; bases outside gene matches: 6. CDR3 loop: CASSPRDRPNTEAFF. The CDR3, as DNA: TGTGCCAGCAGTCCGCGGGACAGGCCGAACACTGAAGCTTTCTTT.

V gene TRBV4-2 combines with J gene TRBJ2-7; 10 bases map to TRBD2. J gave up 1 base and V 0 bases, and 3 bases lay outside the gene matches. This CDR3 spans 16 amino acids. Per germline, CDR1 LGHNA and CDR2 YNFKEQ. The CDR3 region has the DNA TGTGCCAGCAGCCAAGATGGACTAGCGGCTTCCTACGAGCAGTACTTC. It translates to CASSQDGLAASYEQYF.

This clone was seen a handful of times. The chain carries TRBV5-3 and TRBJ1-1; 8 bases are a match to TRBD1. TRBV5-3 carries the ORF label, with uncertain function. This CDR3 has 14 residues. With 0 bases clipped from V and 2 bases from J, the junction kept 0 bases outside the gene matches. CDR3 nucleotides: TGTGCCAGAAGCTTGGCAGGGGGCAACACTGAAGCTTTCTTT. Translation: CARSLAGGNTEAFF.

This clone was observed a single time. No DNA is shown, since the ends of the CDR3 on it are uncertain; the CDR3 is the one TCRdb lists. Different DNA sequences within this sample yield the same CDR3. The V gene is TRBV5-4, the J gene TRBJ2-7; TRBD2, the table's D call, was not compared with the DNA. The CDR3 length equals 16 residues, ends included. CDR1 is SGHNT and CDR2 is YYREEE in the germline V gene (reference sequence). CDR3 amino acids: CASSLAWGGGAYEQYF.

The V call is TRBV15, the J call TRBJ2-4; 11 positions match TRBD1. The CDR3 contains 14 residues. In germline, CDR1 is LNHNV, CDR2 YYDKDF (reference sequence). The V and J ends lost 5 bases and 8 bases, in that order; junction bases with no gene match: 5. The CDR3 sequence is CATSGAGQGDIQYF. The CDR3 region has the DNA TGTGCCACCAGCGGCGCGGGACAGGGGGACATTCAGTACTTC.

The chain combines TRBV10-3 with TRBJ2-5, with 13 bases matching TRBD2. This CDR3 has 21 amino acids. The V gene's germline CDR1 is ENHRY and CDR2 SYGVKD. With 4 bases clipped from V and 0 bases from J, the junction kept 17 bases outside the gene matches. CDR3 coding DNA: TGTGCCATCAGTGGTGCTTCCCGACTAGCGGGGGGCCTATGGTACCAAGAGACCCAGTACTTC. Residues: CAISGASRLAGGLWYQETQYF.

The chain combines TRBV6-1 with TRBJ1-1; 8 bases fit TRBD1. CDR1 and CDR2 from the germline V gene are MNHNS and SASEGT. The CDR3 loop spans 15 amino acids. Trimming at V came to 1 base and at J to 3 bases, leaving 4 bases not matched to a gene. The chain's CDR3 is CASSEDRGLDTEAFF. CDR3 DNA sequence: TGTGCCAGCAGTGAAGACAGGGGGTTGGACACTGAAGCTTTCTTT.

V is TRBV6-1 and J is TRBJ1-5; 7 positions agree with TRBD1. This CDR3 contains 15 residues. Germline CDR1 is MNHNS and CDR2 is SASEGT. Trimming cost V 3 bases and J 7 bases; bases outside gene matches: 9. CDR3 nucleotide sequence: TGTGCCAGCAGTGACCTACGACAGGGAAACCAGCCCCAGCATTTT. It is translated as CASSDLRQGNQPQHF.

The rearrangement joins TRBV9 to TRBJ1-1; the D gene is possibly TRBD1 (6 bases). CDR3 length equals 13 residues. Between the trimmed V and J ends, which lost 3 bases and 0 bases, there was a span of 6 bases. CDR1 is SGDLS, CDR2 YYNGEE, per germline. CDR3 protein: CASSGDMNTEAFF. Here the CDR3 DNA reads TGTGCCAGCAGCGGGGACATGAACACTGAAGCTTTCTTT.